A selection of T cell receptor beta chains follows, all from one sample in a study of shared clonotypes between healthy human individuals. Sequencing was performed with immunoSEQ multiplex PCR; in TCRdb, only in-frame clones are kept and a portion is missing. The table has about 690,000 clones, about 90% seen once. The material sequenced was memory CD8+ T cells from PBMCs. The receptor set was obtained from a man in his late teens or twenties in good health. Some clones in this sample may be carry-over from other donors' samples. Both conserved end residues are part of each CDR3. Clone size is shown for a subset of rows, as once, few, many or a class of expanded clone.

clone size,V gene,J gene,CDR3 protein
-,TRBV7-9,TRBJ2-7,CASSSGQGDSYEQYF
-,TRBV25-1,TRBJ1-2,CASSEVRHGYTF
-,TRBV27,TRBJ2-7,CASSFPGAYEQYF
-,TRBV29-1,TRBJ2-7,CSGGPVGGYEQYF
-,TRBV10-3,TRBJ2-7,CATSRPRDTYEQYF
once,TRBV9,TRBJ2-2,CASSSRGGANTGELFF
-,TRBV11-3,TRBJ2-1,CASSLGKLAGGSHNEQFF
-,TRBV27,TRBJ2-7,CASSLRLAGPYEQYF
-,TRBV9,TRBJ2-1,CASSVDTLSSYNEQFF
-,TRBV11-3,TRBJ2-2,CASSLDLGTNTGELFF
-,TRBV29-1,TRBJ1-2,CSVEVAAGYGYTF
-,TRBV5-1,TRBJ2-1,CASSTLAGAMYNEQFF
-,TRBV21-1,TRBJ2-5,CASSWGWFGTVQETQYF
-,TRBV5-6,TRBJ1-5,CASSLGGRQPQHF
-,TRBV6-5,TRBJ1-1,CASSFLQGRTEAFF